These 21 T cell receptor beta chains originate from one sample sequenced in a study of blood T cell repertoires in COVID-19. Sequenced by immunoSEQ multiplex PCR; TCRdb stores in-frame clones only, minus some. Found here are under 250,000 clones, roughly 83% of them singletons; the top ten hold approximately 1.3%. The source material was PBMCs or T cells enriched from blood (not recorded which). The receptors derive from a woman aged 40 to 49 with acute COVID-19.

J is TRBJ2-7 and V is TRBV11-2; tentative D call: TRBD2 (5 bases). CDR1 and CDR2 (germline): SGHAT, FQNNGV. The ends were cut back, 6 bases at V and 1 base at J, with 10 bases in the middle. The CDR3 is 13 amino acids. The CDR3 here is CASSSDQSYEQYF. CDR3 sequence (DNA): TGTGCCAGCAGTAGCGATCAATCCTACGAGCAGTACTTC. Combining the CDR3 with reference TRBV11-2 and TRBJ2-7 gives the whole variable domain EAGVAQSPRYKIIEKRQSVAFWCNPISGHATLYWYQQILGQGPKLLIQFQNNGVVDDSQLPKDRFSAERLKGVDSTLKIQPAKLEDSAVYLCASSSDQSYEQYFGPGTRLTVT.

As for this clone: This sample includes further DNA sequences coding for the same CDR3. This chain links TRBV18 with TRBJ1-2; 8 bases map to TRBD1. J was trimmed by 8 bases and V by 6 bases; bases with no gene match: 8. This CDR3 has 13 amino acids. Germline V CDR1 and CDR2: KGHSH, LQKENI. The CDR3 DNA reads as TGTGCCAGCTCCCCCCAGGGGGCGCGAGGCTACACCTTC. This sequence encodes CASSPQGARGYTF.

The chain carries TRBV18 and TRBJ1-5; 7 bases match TRBD1. This CDR3 contains 16 residues. The V gene's germline CDR1 is KGHSH and CDR2 LQKENI. Unmatched junction bases numbered 5, after V lost 2 bases and J lost 1 base. The CDR3 nucleotides read TGTGCCAGCTCACCATACGGACAGGAGAGCAATCAGCCCCAGCATTTT. This encodes CASSPYGQESNQPQHF.

This sequence joins TRBV9 and TRBJ2-2; 8 nucleotides match TRBD2. Germline assignment: CDR1 SGDLS and CDR2 YYNGEE. The CDR3 spans 16 residues. V trimming: 2 bases; J trimming: 0 bases; junction bases outside the gene matches: 3. CDR3 coding DNA: TGTGCCAGCAGCGTTAGCGGGGCTGCGAACACCGGGGAGCTGTTTTTT. Residues: CASSVSGAANTGELFF.

This clone was detected only once. This chain joins TRBV5-1 and TRBJ1-2; tentatively, D is TRBD1 (6 bases). The length of the CDR3 is 13 residues. Deletions cut 7 bases from V and 2 bases from J, with 12 bases between. Germline V CDR1 and CDR2: SGHRS, YFSETQ. The CDR3, as DNA: TGCGCCAGCGCGGATGGACAGAACTATGGCTACACCTTC. Its protein product is CASADGQNYGYTF.

The V call is TRBV19, the J call TRBJ2-3; D call uncertain. The germline V gene has CDR1 LNHDA and CDR2 SQIVND (reference sequence). This CDR3 region has 13 residues. The V and J ends lost 7 bases and 7 bases respectively, with 15 bases between them. CDR3 residues: CASKDTIGYTQYF. For the CDR3, the DNA is TGTGCCAGTAAGGATACTATCGGCTATACGCAGTATTTT.

This chain joins TRBV30 and TRBJ1-2; 11 nucleotides agree with TRBD1. Germline CDR1 is GTSNPN and CDR2 is SVGIG (reference sequence). CDR3 length: 13 residues. The trim removed 3 bases at V and 6 bases at J, leaving 3 bases unmatched. Here the CDR3 reads CAWSGDRGDGYTF. The CDR3 DNA reads TGTGCCTGGAGCGGGGACAGGGGGGATGGCTACACCTTC.

Points on this clone: Distinct nucleotide sequences in the sample also encode this CDR3. The CDR3 bases are TGCAGCGGAACAGGGGAAACTGAAGCTTTCTTT. Amino acid sequence: CSGTGETEAFF. V and J are TRBV29-1 and TRBJ1-1, with TRBD1 identical over 7 bases. Germline V gene lookup returns CDR1 SQVTM and CDR2 ANQGSEA. With 7 bases clipped from V and 5 bases from J, the junction kept 4 bases outside the gene matches. The CDR3 sequence is 11 residues long.

With respect to this clone: Different DNA sequences within this sample yield the same CDR3. This chain links TRBV6-2 or TRBV6-3 with TRBJ2-3; D is perhaps TRBD1 (5 bases). V was clipped by 4 bases and J by 2 bases, with 10 bases between them. From germline, CDR1 is MNHEY and CDR2 SVGEGT. The CDR3 loop spans 14 amino acids. CDR3 sequence: CASSLQGYTDTQYF. DNA for the CDR3: TGTGCCAGCAGTTTGCAGGGATACACAGATACGCAGTATTTT.

The gene calls are TRBV5-1 and TRBJ2-3, with D perhaps TRBD2 (5 bases). CDR1 and CDR2 from the germline V gene are SGHRS and YFSETQ. The V end lost 4 bases, the J end lost 4 bases, and 10 bases lay between the germline ends. The CDR3 is 13 residues long. The CDR3 loop is CASSRLGADTQYF. CDR3 sequence (DNA): TGCGCCAGCAGCCGCTTGGGAGCAGATACGCAGTATTTT.

The V and J genes are TRBV6-2 or TRBV6-3 and TRBJ1-5; 10 bases fit TRBD1. J lost 0 bases, V lost 6 bases, and 14 bases had no gene match. Germline lookup yields CDR1 MNHEY and CDR2 SVGEGT. The CDR3 consists of 19 residues. Here the CDR3 reads CASSKMAGTGAISNQPQHF. The DNA of the CDR3 is TGTGCCAGCAGCAAAATGGCCGGGACAGGGGCGATTAGCAATCAGCCCCAGCATTTT.

V gene TRBV4-2 combines with J gene TRBJ1-6; perhaps TRBD1 as D (5 bases). V shed 0 bases and J shed 4 bases, with 13 bases lying between them. Germline values: CDR1 LGHNA, CDR2 YNFKEQ. The CDR3 extends over 17 amino acids. For the CDR3, the DNA is TGTGCCAGCAGCCAAGATCAGGGAACCGGTTATAATTCACCCCTCCACTTT. The encoded protein is CASSQDQGTGYNSPLHF.

CDR3 nucleotide sequence: TGTGCCAGCAGCCAACCAGGTCATGGCTACACCTTC. Translating it yields CASSQPGHGYTF. The chain combines TRBV3-1 (or the pseudogene TRBV3-2) with TRBJ1-2; D not certain. There are 12 residues in the CDR3. V gave up 2 bases and J gave up 6 bases, with 7 bases separating them. CDR1 is LGHDT and CDR2 is YNNKEL in the germline V gene (reference sequence).

V usage is TRBV7-3 and J usage is TRBJ2-5; 7 bases map to TRBD2. The CDR3 length is 15 residues. Trimming removed 5 bases from V and 4 bases from J; junction bases left unmatched: 10. Germline-derived CDR1 and CDR2 are SGHTA and FQGTGA. This chain's CDR3 is CASSPRATSLETQYF. The DNA for the CDR3 is TGTGCCAGCAGCCCTCGAGCGACTAGCTTAGAGACCCAGTACTTC.

This clone was picked up one time. The chain has TRBV7-8 and TRBJ1-2; 10 nucleotides agree with TRBD1. The CDR3 is 16 residues long. Germline V gene data show CDR1 as SGHVS and CDR2 as FQNEAQ. The V and J ends lost 5 bases and 7 bases, in that order; junction bases with no gene match: 13. CDR3 in DNA: TGTGCCAGCAGCAAAGACAGGGGGCGTTCTGAGATTGGCTACACCTTC. Amino acid sequence: CASSKDRGRSEIGYTF.

The rearrangement uses TRBV5-4 and TRBJ2-1, with 11 bases that match TRBD1. The CDR3 covers 15 residues. With 0 bases clipped from V and 8 bases from J, the junction kept 4 bases outside the gene matches. In germline, CDR1 is SGHNT, CDR2 YYREEE (reference sequence). CDR3 loop: CASSLGDRGNYEQFF. CDR3 nucleotide sequence: TGTGCCAGCAGCTTGGGGGACAGGGGGAATTATGAGCAGTTCTTC.

This chain connects TRBV5-4 to TRBJ1-3, with 7 positions matching TRBD1. V gave up 4 bases and J gave up 2 bases; unmatched junction bases: 3. Germline V gives CDR1 SGHNT, CDR2 YYREEE (reference sequence). The CDR3 runs 14 residues. CDR3 nucleotide sequence: TGTGCCAGCAGCCCAGGGACAGCTGGAAACACCATATATTTT. Translated: CASSPGTAGNTIYF.

The gene calls are TRBV14 and TRBJ2-5; 10 positions agree with TRBD2. This CDR3 region has 14 residues. Losses at the gene ends were 6 bases for V and 5 bases for J; bases not matched to a gene: 6. CDR1 SGHDN and CDR2 FVKESK come from the germline V gene. This chain's CDR3 is CASRASGGSETQYF. The CDR3 DNA sequence: TGTGCCAGCAGGGCTAGCGGGGGATCGGAGACCCAGTACTTC. Based on the CDR3 plus reference TRBV14 and TRBJ2-5, the full variable domain is EAGVTQFPSHSVIEKGQTVTLRCDPISGHDNLYWYRRVMGKEIKFLLHFVKESKQDESGMPNNRFLAERTGGTYSTLKVQPAELEDSGVYFCASRASGGSETQYFGPGTRLLVL.

This clone was seen more than once but under ten times. V is TRBV28 and J is TRBJ2-7, with a tentative D call TRBD2 (5 bases). With 7 bases removed from V and 6 bases from J, the gap between germline ends came to 16 bases. Germline V gene data show CDR1 as MDHEN and CDR2 as SYDVKM. CDR3 length: 13 residues. CDR3 in DNA: TGTGCCAGCACCCCGAGAGGGTTTGCCGAGCAGTACTTC. Translation gives CASTPRGFAEQYF. The entire variable domain, with the rest obtained from reference TRBV28 and TRBJ2-7, is as follows: DVKVTQSSRYLVKRTGEKVFLECVQDMDHENMFWYRQDPGLGLRLIYFSYDVKMKEKGDIPEGYSVSREKKERFSLILESASTNQTSMYLCASTPRGFAEQYFGPGTRLTVT.

The V call is TRBV20-1, the J call TRBJ2-1; D not resolved. V was trimmed by 3 bases and J by 7 bases, leaving 7 bases between them. In germline, CDR1 is DFQATT, CDR2 SNEGSKA (reference sequence). This CDR3 has 11 residues. CDR3 protein: CSASSFNEQFF. The CDR3 nucleotides read TGCAGTGCTAGCTCCTTTAATGAGCAGTTCTTC.

The chain carries TRBV11-2 and TRBJ1-2; 11 positions match TRBD1. Germline V gene sequence: CDR1 SGHAT, CDR2 FQNNGV. J gave up 0 bases and V 5 bases, and 5 bases lay outside the gene matches. The CDR3 has 16 residues. CDR3 sequence reads: CASSPGTGGSNYGYTF. Here the CDR3 DNA reads TGTGCCAGCAGCCCCGGGACAGGGGGTTCTAACTATGGCTACACCTTC.